This TCR beta chain was recovered during a study of T-cell reconstitution after alpha-beta-depleted transplantation in children. The germline V gene has CDR1 MDHEN and CDR2 SYDVKM. V was clipped by 4 bases and J by 2 bases; unmatched bases: 4. There are 16 residues in the CDR3. This clonotype was seen ten or more times. Preparation of the TCRbeta library involved a method that used unique molecular identifiers. Via MiXCR, TCRdb re-called the PCR reads, giving one row per CDR3 protein. The sample lists about 360,000 distinct CDR3 sequences, about 14% occurring once. The source was PBMCs, collected from the stem cell graft. The J gene is TRBJ2-1, the V gene TRBV28; 11 nucleotides agree with TRBD1. The TCR was taken from a human donor who donated a stem cell graft to a child with Fanconi anemia. CDR3 amino acids: CASSSRTGGPYNEQFF. The DNA for the CDR3 is TGTGCCAGCAGTTCTCGGACAGGGGGCCCCTACAATGAGCAGTTCTTC.